These 9 T cell receptor beta chains share one sample of origin, sequenced in a study of cytomegalovirus exposure and HLA in healthy donors. The study ran its PCR with 60 Vbeta and 13 Jbeta primers. Only in-frame clones appear in the TCRdb table, and some are missing; sequencing was by immunoSEQ multiplex PCR. Of 150,000 to 200,000 clones in the sample, 75% to 85% were seen once. The sequenced material came from PBMCs. The receptors were gathered from a woman in her twenties or thirties in good health and CMV-seropositive.

CDR3 in amino acids: CASSLAPRTGISDTQYF. The DNA of the CDR3 is TGTGCCAGCAGCTTAGCGCCAAGGACAGGGATTTCAGATACGCAGTATTTT. The chain employs TRBV7-2 and TRBJ2-3, with 8 bases that match TRBD1. The germline gives CDR1 SGHTA, CDR2 FQGNSA. Trimming at V came to 0 bases and at J to 4 bases, leaving 9 bases not matched to a gene. CDR3 length equals 17 residues.

The chain carries TRBV2 and TRBJ1-5; D might be TRBD1 (5 bases). Trimming cost V 6 bases and J 0 bases, with 12 bases left between them. The germline gives CDR1 SNHLY, CDR2 FYNNEI. The CDR3 spans 15 residues. CDR3 DNA sequence: TGTGCCAGCAGGTTCTGGGGGGATAGCAATCAGCCCCAGCATTTT. Its protein product is CASRFWGDSNQPQHF.

The chain employs TRBV6-5 and TRBJ2-5; 12 positions match TRBD2. Per germline, CDR1 MNHEY and CDR2 SVGAGI. Germline trimming cut 4 bases from V and 5 bases from J; bases unmatched to any gene: 5. The CDR3 has 15 amino acids. The CDR3 sequence: CASSFLAGGKETQYF. CDR3 nucleotides: TGTGCCAGCAGTTTCCTAGCGGGAGGGAAGGAGACCCAGTACTTC.

The V and J genes are TRBV7-8 and TRBJ2-3; 11 bases are a match to TRBD1. V dropped 1 base and J dropped 6; count of bases not matched to a gene: 6. CDR3 length: 16 amino acids. Germline CDR1 is SGHVS and CDR2 is FQNEAQ. CDR3 amino acids: CASSLGTGGAGDTQYF. The CDR3 nucleotides are TGTGCCAGCAGCTTAGGGACAGGGGGCGCGGGGGATACGCAGTATTTT.

V usage is TRBV5-1 and J usage is TRBJ2-3; 9 positions agree with TRBD2. The CDR3 extends over 16 amino acids. Germline V CDR1 and CDR2: SGHRS, YFSETQ. With V trimmed by 4 bases and J by 6 bases, 12 bases remained unmatched. The CDR3 is CASSGGVAGDTDTQYF. CDR3 DNA: TGCGCCAGCAGCGGCGGAGTAGCGGGAGATACGGATACGCAGTATTTT.

Comment on this clone: This same CDR3 is encoded by further DNA sequences in the sample. J is TRBJ2-3 and V is TRBV7-3; TRBD2 aligns across 16 bases. The germline V gene encodes CDR1 SGHTA and CDR2 FQGTGA. The CDR3 spans 16 residues. The junction had 3 bases not matched to a gene; V was cut back by 5 bases and J by 4 bases. The CDR3 nucleotides are TGTGCCAGCAGCCCGGGACTAGCGGGGGGGGCAGATACGCAGTATTTT. It yields the protein CASSPGLAGGADTQYF.

CDR3 bases: TGTGCCATCAGTGCCTCAGGGGGAAGCTCCTACGAGCAGTACTTC. This gives the protein CAISASGGSSYEQYF. The genes are TRBV10-3 and TRBJ2-7, with TRBD1 identical over 7 bases. The CDR3 spans 15 residues. Germline CDR1 ENHRY, CDR2 SYGVKD. J was trimmed by 0 bases and V by 4 bases; bases with no gene match: 6.

The chain joins TRBV14 to TRBJ1-1, with a weak D call TRBD1 (5 bases). Deletions cut 0 bases from V and 0 bases from J, with 14 bases between. CDR3 length: 17 residues. Germline V lookup: CDR1 SGHDN, CDR2 FVKESK. In nucleotides, the CDR3 is TGTGCCAGCAGCCAAGATAGGGGCCGGTCCATGAACACTGAAGCTTTCTTT. It encodes CASSQDRGRSMNTEAFF.

The chain combines TRBV19 with TRBJ2-7; TRBD1 agrees at 9 bases. The CDR3 totals 17 residues. CDR1 LNHDA and CDR2 SQIVND come from the germline V gene (reference sequence). Trimming removed 1 base from V and 6 bases from J; junction bases left unmatched: 13. In nucleotides, the CDR3 is TGTGCCAGTAGTATAGTGGGGCCCGGGACAGGGTCAGGCGAGCAGTACTTC. Residues: CASSIVGPGTGSGEQYF.